In this sample, the clone carrying this TCR beta chain turned up once. Other DNA sequences of this sample code for an identical CDR3. As handled by the study authors: Amplification of reference gene primers was used by the study to estimate nucleated cell counts. Only in-frame clones appear in the TCRdb table, and some are missing; sequencing was by immunoSEQ multiplex PCR. The V and J calls and clone size come from that table; D and trimming were worked out from the DNA. There are around 310,000 clones in the sample; over 75% occur only once, and around 5% lies in the top ten. Trimming stripped 1 base from V and 1 base from J, with 8 bases between. The CDR3 runs 14 residues. Germline V CDR1 and CDR2: SGHAT, FQNNGV. This sample was taken from a study of blood T cell repertoires in COVID-19. Grouping used clinical history reported by participants in a survey and questionnaire.

The source material was PBMCs or T cells enriched from blood (not recorded which). This chain uses TRBV11-2 with TRBJ2-7; D is ambiguous. The source is a man aged 30-40 years who had recovered from COVID-19. The CDR3 loop reads CASSLGQASYEQYF. In nucleotides, the CDR3 is TGTGCCAGCAGCTTAGGTCAGGCGTCCTACGAGCAGTACTTC.